Described below is a single T cell receptor (beta chain) sequence and its context. Antigen: not known. The data derive from a study of cytomegalovirus exposure and HLA in healthy donors. Regarding the study as a whole: Earlier results showed most TCR beta V segments being productive about 87% or about 30% of the time. Using a false discovery rate of 0.05, a later analysis showed that 16,000 or so TCR beta sequences were associated with HLA alleles. The likely explanation for a cluster of highly shared sequence variants was sequencing artifact. Cytomegalovirus association was listed for 164 TCR beta chains.

PCR involved 60 Vbeta and 13 Jbeta primers. Assay: immunoSEQ multiplex PCR; the TCRdb copy retains only in-frame clones and omits some. The table lists over 150,000 clones, around 77% of them singletons. Trimming shortened V by 4 bases and J by 4 bases, and 11 bases separated the two germline ends. CDR1 is SGHRS and CDR2 is YFSETQ in the germline V gene. The CDR3 consists of 13 residues. Sequenced: PBMCs. The chain couples TRBV5-1 to TRBJ1-1; the D is unclear. The receptor's source is a woman aged 25 to 45 in good health and CMV-seronegative. The CDR3 coding sequence is TGCGCCAGCAGCCACGCTCCTAGCACTGAAGCTTTCTTT. This sequence encodes CASSHAPSTEAFF.